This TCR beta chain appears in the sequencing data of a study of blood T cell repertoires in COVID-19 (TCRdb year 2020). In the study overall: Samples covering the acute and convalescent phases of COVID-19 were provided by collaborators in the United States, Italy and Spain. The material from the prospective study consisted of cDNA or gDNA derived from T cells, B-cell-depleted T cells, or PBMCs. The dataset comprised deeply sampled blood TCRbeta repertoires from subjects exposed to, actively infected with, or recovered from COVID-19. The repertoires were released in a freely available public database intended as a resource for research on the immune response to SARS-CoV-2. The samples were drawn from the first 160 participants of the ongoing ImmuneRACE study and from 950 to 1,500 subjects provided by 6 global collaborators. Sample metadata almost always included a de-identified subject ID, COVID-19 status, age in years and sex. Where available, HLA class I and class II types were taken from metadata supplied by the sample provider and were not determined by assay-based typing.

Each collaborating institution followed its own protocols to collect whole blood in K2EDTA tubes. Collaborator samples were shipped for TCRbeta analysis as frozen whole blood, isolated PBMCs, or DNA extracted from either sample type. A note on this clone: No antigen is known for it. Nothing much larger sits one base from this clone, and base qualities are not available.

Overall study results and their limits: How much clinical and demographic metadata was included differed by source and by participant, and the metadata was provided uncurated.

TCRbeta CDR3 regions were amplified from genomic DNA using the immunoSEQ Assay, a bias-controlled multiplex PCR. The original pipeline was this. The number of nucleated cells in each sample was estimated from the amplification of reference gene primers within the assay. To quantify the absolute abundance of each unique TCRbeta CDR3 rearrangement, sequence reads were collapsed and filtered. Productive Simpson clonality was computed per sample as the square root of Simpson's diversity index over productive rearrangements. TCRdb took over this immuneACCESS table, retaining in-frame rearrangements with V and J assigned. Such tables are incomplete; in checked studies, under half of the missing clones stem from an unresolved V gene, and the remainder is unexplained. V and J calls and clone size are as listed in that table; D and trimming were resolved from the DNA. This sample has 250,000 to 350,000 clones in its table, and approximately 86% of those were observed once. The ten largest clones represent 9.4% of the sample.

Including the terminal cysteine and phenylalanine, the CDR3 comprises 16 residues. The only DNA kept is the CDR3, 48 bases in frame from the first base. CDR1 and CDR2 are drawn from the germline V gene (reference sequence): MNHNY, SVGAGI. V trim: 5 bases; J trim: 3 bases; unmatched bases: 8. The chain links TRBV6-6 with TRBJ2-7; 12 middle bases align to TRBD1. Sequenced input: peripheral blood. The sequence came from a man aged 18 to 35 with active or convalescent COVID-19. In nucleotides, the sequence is TGTGCCAGCAGTCGAACCGGGACAGGGGGCTTCTACGAGCAGTACTTC. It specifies CASSRTGTGGFYEQYF.